This T cell receptor (beta chain) came from a study of T cell repertoires in ileal Crohn's disease. Time point given: inflamed ileum from the surgical specimen. CDR1 and CDR2 from the germline V gene are SGHKS and YYEKEE (reference sequence). V was pared by 0 bases and J by 1 base, with 8 bases between. The CDR3 has 15 amino acids. Assay: immunoSEQ multiplex PCR; the TCRdb copy retains only in-frame clones and omits some. The table lists roughly 8,600 clones, 85% of them singletons, with 9.5% to 12% in the top ten. This chain connects TRBV5-5 to TRBJ2-4, with unresolved D. Sequenced sample: ileal tissue. The receptor comes from an adult with Crohn's disease. The CDR3: CASSLVGSAKNIQYF. CDR3 nucleotides: TGTGCCAGCAGCTTGGTGGGGTCGGCCAAAAACATTCAGTACTTC.